The next 10 T cell receptor beta chains were all read from a single sample in a study of neoadjuvant anti-PD-1 for oral cavity cancer. Noted time point: after neoadjuvant nivolumab, at surgical resection. Libraries were prepared by immunoSEQ multiplex PCR; TCRdb keeps only in-frame clonotypes and omits some of them. The sample consists of 10,000 or so clones, roughly two thirds of them appearing once. The sequences come from PBMCs, collected after nivolumab (anti-PD-1) treatment. The receptors shown here come from a person between 40 and 85 years old with oral cavity squamous cell carcinoma.

The rearrangement joins TRBV19 to TRBJ2-3, with D unresolved. Trimming removed 1 base from V and 6 bases from J, with 5 bases in between. CDR1 is LNHDA and CDR2 is SQIVND in the germline V gene (reference sequence). This CDR3 region has 12 residues. The CDR3 loop is CASSIVGDTQYF. The CDR3 nucleotides are TGTGCCAGTAGTATAGTGGGTGATACGCAGTATTTT. The full variable domain, with the rest looked up from reference TRBV19 and TRBJ2-3, is DGGITQSPKYLFRKEGQNVTLSCEQNLNHDAMYWYRQDPGQGLRLIYYSQIVNDFQKGDIAEGYSVSREKKESFPLTVTSAQKNPTAFYLCASSIVGDTQYFGPGTRLTVL.

The chain recombines TRBV27 with TRBJ2-5; no definite D call. The germline CDR1 and CDR2 sequences are MNHEY and SMNVEV (reference sequence). The CDR3 has 14 residues. V lost 3 bases to trimming and J lost 5 bases, with 13 bases between them. CDR3 DNA sequence: TGTGCCAGCAGTTTGATTGGGGAAAGGGAGACCCAGTACTTC. Translating it yields CASSLIGERETQYF.

V gene TRBV7-9 combines with J gene TRBJ1-5; D gene unclear. Germline CDR1 reads SEHNR; CDR2 reads FQNEAQ (reference sequence). Trimming left V 1 base short and J 4 bases short, with 5 bases between. The CDR3 is made up of 13 amino acids. CDR3 protein: CASSLGTNQPQHF. CDR3 in DNA: TGTGCCAGCAGCTTAGGCACGAATCAGCCCCAGCATTTT.

The chain combines TRBV2 with TRBJ1-1, with D unclear. The CDR3 loop spans 14 amino acids. Germline V gene data show CDR1 as SNHLY and CDR2 as FYNNEI. Trimming removed 4 bases at V and 1 base at J, with 10 bases between. The CDR3 sequence: CASSVGNSNTEAFF. The CDR3 DNA sequence: TGTGCCAGCAGTGTTGGGAATTCGAACACTGAAGCTTTCTTT.

The chain carries TRBV5-4 and TRBJ2-7; TRBD2 matches at 7 bases. Germline V CDR1 and CDR2: SGHNT, YYREEE (reference sequence). This CDR3 has 13 amino acids. Trimming removed 0 bases from V and 4 bases from J; junction bases left unmatched: 1. Written as DNA, the CDR3 is TGTGCCAGCAGCTTGGTTAGCGGGTACGAGCAGTACTTC. Protein product: CASSLVSGYEQYF.

The chain has TRBV27 and TRBJ2-1; a weak D match, TRBD1 (6 bases). The CDR3 is 15 residues long. Germline V CDR1 and CDR2: MNHEY, SMNVEV (reference sequence). Trimming took off 4 bases at V and 1 base at J, with 11 bases between the two ends. The CDR3: CASSSGTYSYNEQFF. For the CDR3, the DNA is TGTGCCAGCAGTTCCGGGACATATTCCTACAATGAGCAGTTCTTC.

The genes are TRBV6-1 and TRBJ1-5, with a weak D call TRBD1 (5 bases). Trimming shortened V by 4 bases and J by 11 bases, and 18 bases separated the two germline ends. CDR1 is MNHNS and CDR2 is SASEGT in the germline V gene. There are 14 residues in the CDR3. In DNA, the CDR3 is TGTGCCAGCAGTGTGAAGGTCGGGGGAGGGACCCAGCATTTT. This gives the protein CASSVKVGGGTQHF.

CDR3 amino acids: CASSLDRRTGGNEKLFF. Here the CDR3 DNA reads TGTGCCAGCAGCTTAGATCGGAGGACAGGGGGGAATGAAAAACTGTTTTTT. The chain recombines TRBV11-2 with TRBJ1-4; 10 bases line up with TRBD1. The CDR3 is made up of 17 amino acids. CDR1 is SGHAT and CDR2 is FQNNGV in the germline V gene. V was pared by 0 bases and J by 5 bases, with 6 bases of the junction left unmatched.

The chain employs TRBV7-2 and TRBJ2-3; D is unresolved. Germline V gene lookup returns CDR1 SGHTA and CDR2 FQGNSA. The CDR3 has 18 amino acids. V was trimmed by 1 base and J by 2 bases, leaving 19 bases between them. CDR3 in DNA: TGTGCCAGCAGCTTAGAAACGGTCGTAGTGGGGATCACAGATACGCAGTATTTT. Protein product: CASSLETVVVGITDTQYF. Complete variable domain (other parts from reference TRBV7-2 and TRBJ2-3): GAGVSQSPSNKVTEKGKDVELRCDPISGHTALYWYRQSLGQGLEFLIYFQGNSAPDKSGLPSDRFSAERTGGSVSTLTIQRTQQEDSAVYLCASSLETVVVGITDTQYFGPGTRLTVL.

The gene calls are TRBV6-5 and TRBJ1-1; 7 nucleotides match TRBD1. Trimming took 5 bases from V and 4 from J; bases not matched to a gene: 7. CDR3 size: 14 residues. Germline V gene data show CDR1 as MNHEY and CDR2 as SVGAGI. As DNA, the CDR3 is TGTGCCAGCAGTCCTAAGTACAGGGGCACTGAAGCTTTCTTT. This codes for CASSPKYRGTEAFF.